The present T cell receptor (beta chain) was sequenced within a study of blood T cell repertoires in COVID-19. Method: immunoSEQ multiplex PCR; TCRdb's copy keeps in-frame clones and lacks some. The table shows over 90,000 clones, with roughly 81% occurring only once. The sample was peripheral blood. The receptor was isolated from a man of 80 years or more with COVID-19, enrolled during active disease.

CDR3 residues: CASSLLTGGETQYF. CDR3 nucleotide sequence: TGTGCCAGCAGCTTGTTGACAGGGGGGGAGACCCAGTACTTC. The chain is built from TRBV5-4 and TRBJ2-5; TRBD1 aligns across 9 bases. V lost 1 base and J lost 5; bases outside the gene matches: 3. CDR3 length equals 14 residues. Germline-derived CDR1 and CDR2 are SGHNT and YYREEE (reference sequence).